Following are 9 T cell receptor beta chains from one sample sequenced in a study of memory CD4+ T cells and cytomegalovirus serostatus. The table came from immunoSEQ multiplex PCR; TCRdb's copy has only in-frame clones and leaves some out. The repertoire includes 84,000 or so clones, 75% to 90% of them detected once, and around 0.77% sits in the top ten. Single viable CD3+CD4+CD8-CD45RO+ cells were sorted as the memory CD4+ T cells. The sample consisted of memory CD4+ T cells from blood. These receptors all come from an adult in good health and CMV-seronegative.

This clone was seen just once. This chain links TRBV10-3 with TRBJ1-3; 8 bases align to TRBD1. Germline lookup yields CDR1 ENHRY and CDR2 SYGVKD. Unmatched junction bases numbered 7, after V lost 9 bases and J lost 3 bases. The CDR3 has 14 amino acids. The CDR3 is CAIQTDRVGNTIYF. The CDR3 DNA reads as TGTGCCATACAGACGGACAGGGTTGGAAACACCATATATTTT.

This chain connects TRBV11-2 to TRBJ1-2; TRBD1 aligns across 8 bases. V trimming: 4 bases; J trimming: 4 bases; junction bases outside the gene matches: 5. Germline-derived CDR1 and CDR2 are SGHAT and FQNNGV. The CDR3 spans 14 residues. CDR3 protein: CASSSTGVFYGYTF. CDR3 DNA: TGTGCCAGCAGCTCGACAGGGGTTTTCTATGGCTACACCTTC.

For the CDR3, the DNA is TGTGCCAGTAGTATAGATCTACAGGCCCCAAAAAACATTCAGTACTTC. Protein product: CASSIDLQAPKNIQYF. V and J are TRBV19 and TRBJ2-4; D may be TRBD1 (5 bases). CDR3 length equals 16 residues. Trimming shortened V by 0 bases and J by 4 bases, and 13 bases separated the two germline ends. The germline V gene has CDR1 LNHDA and CDR2 SQIVND (reference sequence).

This sequence joins TRBV6-6 and TRBJ2-5; D possibly uses TRBD1 or TRBD2 (5 bases each). Per germline, CDR1 MNHNY and CDR2 SVGAGI (reference sequence). The CDR3 totals 13 residues. V was cut by 7 bases and J by 3 bases, with 12 bases left in between. Here the CDR3 DNA reads TGTGCCAGCACCGGGACCTCTAAAGAGACCCAGTACTTC. It translates to CASTGTSKETQYF.

This clone is termed medium-sized. The chain links TRBV13 to TRBJ1-6, with 8 bases that match TRBD1. Germline-derived CDR1 and CDR2 are PRHDT and FYEKMQ (reference sequence). J lost 6 bases, V lost 5 bases, and 9 bases had no gene match. The CDR3 has 16 residues. This CDR3 is CASSRKPGGTNSPLHF. The DNA of the CDR3 is TGTGCCAGCAGCCGCAAACCAGGGGGCACTAATTCACCCCTCCACTTT.

V usage is TRBV18 and J usage is TRBJ2-2, with D perhaps assigned TRBD1 or TRBD2 (6 bases each). CDR1 KGHSH and CDR2 LQKENI come from the germline V gene. The CDR3 is 15 residues long. Between the trimmed V and J ends, which lost 1 base and 5 bases, there was a span of 11 bases. CDR3 DNA: TGTGCCAGCTCACCACGCCGGGGGCGAACCGGGGAGCTGTTTTTT. Its protein product is CASSPRRGRTGELFF.

The gene calls are TRBV7-2 and TRBJ1-2, with D unclear. Germline CDR1 and CDR2: SGHTA and FQGNSA. With 4 bases removed from V and 3 bases from J, the gap between germline ends came to 12 bases. The CDR3 has 14 amino acids. CDR3 protein: CASSSGGGYYGYTF. CDR3 coding DNA: TGTGCCAGCAGCTCCGGTGGTGGATACTATGGCTACACCTTC. The whole variable domain, filled in from reference TRBV7-2 and TRBJ1-2, reads GAGVSQSPSNKVTEKGKDVELRCDPISGHTALYWYRQSLGQGLEFLIYFQGNSAPDKSGLPSDRFSAERTGGSVSTLTIQRTQQEDSAVYLCASSSGGGYYGYTFGSGTRLTVV.

The CDR3 nucleotides are TGTGCCAGTAGAAGCGGGGCGGCCGTTGAGCAGTTCTTC. Translation gives CASRSGAAVEQFF. The rearrangement links TRBV19 to TRBJ2-1; 7 bases match TRBD2. With V trimmed by 6 bases and J by 9 bases, 8 bases remained unmatched. The CDR3 runs 13 residues. In germline, CDR1 is LNHDA, CDR2 SQIVND (reference sequence).

The rearrangement links TRBV27 to TRBJ1-2; a possible D gene is TRBD1 (5 bases). This CDR3 is built from 13 residues. V lost 4 bases, J lost 5 bases, and 11 bases lay in between. The germline gives CDR1 MNHEY, CDR2 SMNVEV (reference sequence). In DNA, the CDR3 is TGTGCCAGCAGTTGGGACGGCGGATATGGCTACACCTTC. It translates to CASSWDGGYGYTF.